These T cell receptor beta chains were read from a single sample in a study of OX40 agonist ivuxolimab in advanced cancers. Generated by immunoSEQ multiplex PCR, the TCRdb table keeps only in-frame clones and is missing some. The sample lists about 30,000 clones, more than 75% seen once, with about 25% in the top ten. This sample comprised CD4+ or CD8+ T cells sorted from blood, obtained in a trial of the OX40 agonist ivuxolimab. The receptor source for this set is an adult with an advanced solid tumor such as melanoma, head and neck, liver or kidney cancer. Each CDR3 is given with its conserved first and last residue. A D gene is named only where the DNA matches it firmly. Size is omitted from some rows. Given values are once, few, many or a class for expanded clones.

v_gene	d_gene	abundance	j_gene	CDR3aa	CDR3nt
TRBV10-2	-	-	TRBJ2-5	CASSSMGIREDQYF	TGCGCCAGCAGTTCGATGGGGATAAGGGAGGACCAGTACTTC
TRBV4-2	-	-	TRBJ1-1	CASSQVRGTEAFF	TGTGCCAGCAGCCAAGTTCGGGGGACTGAAGCTTTCTTT
TRBV2	TRBD2	once	TRBJ2-3	CASLEASGTDTQYF	TGTGCCAGCCTCGAGGCTAGCGGGACAGATACGCAGTATTTT
TRBV4-2	-	-	TRBJ1-2	CASSQEGSLSSGYTF	TGTGCCAGCAGCCAAGAAGGTTCTCTATCGAGTGGCTACACCTTC
TRBV6-1	-	-	TRBJ1-1	CASGRGVNTEAFF	TGTGCCAGCGGGAGGGGGGTGAACACTGAAGCTTTCTTT
TRBV7-2	-	-	TRBJ2-7	CASSLALTYYEQYF	TGTGCCAGCAGCTTAGCGCTAACGTACTACGAGCAGTACTTC
TRBV27	-	-	TRBJ1-5	CASRRVSPSGGNQPQHF	TGTGCCAGCAGGAGGGTTTCGCCCTCCGGTGGCAATCAGCCCCAGCATTTT
TRBV11-2	TRBD1	-	TRBJ1-1	CASSLGTVEAFF	TGTGCCAGCAGCTTGGGGACAGTTGAAGCTTTCTTT
TRBV7-2	TRBD2	-	TRBJ2-3	CASSLVASGRAGPGDTQYF	TGTGCCAGCAGCTTAGTGGCTAGCGGGAGGGCCGGGCCTGGGGATACGCAGTATTTT
TRBV5-8	-	-	TRBJ1-2	CASSERWGFGYTF	TGTGCCAGCAGCGAAAGGTGGGGTTTTGGCTACACCTTC
TRBV9	-	-	TRBJ1-3	CASSPPLENTIYF	TGTGCCAGCAGCCCTCCTTTAGAAAACACCATATATTTT
TRBV6-1	-	-	TRBJ1-6	CASSEWGYNSPLHF	TGTGCCAGCAGTGAATGGGGCTATAATTCACCCCTCCACTTT
TRBV10-2	-	-	TRBJ2-7	CASSEGVGYEQYF	TGCGCCAGCAGTGAGGGGGTCGGCTACGAGCAGTACTTC
TRBV13	-	-	TRBJ2-7	CASSLGTGEQYF	TGTGCCAGCAGCTTAGGGACAGGCGAGCAGTACTTC
TRBV11-2	TRBD1	-	TRBJ1-4	CASSLQGAQANEKLFF	TGTGCCAGCAGCTTACAGGGGGCGCAGGCTAATGAAAAACTGTTTTTT
TRBV5-6	-	once	TRBJ2-1	CASSLGTYNEQFF	TGTGCCAGCAGCTTAGGGACTTACAATGAGCAGTTCTTC
TRBV7-9	-	-	TRBJ2-7	CASSFLDTPLGQYF	TGTGCCAGCAGCTTTTTGGACACCCCACTAGGGCAGTACTTC
TRBV9	-	medium-sized	TRBJ1-2	CASSVDGRRTANYGYTF	TGTGCCAGCAGCGTAGACGGTCGACGGACAGCTAACTATGGCTACACCTTC
TRBV6-1	-	-	TRBJ2-4	CASSVDPYLGIQYF	TGTGCCAGCAGTGTCGATCCCTATCTTGGGATTCAGTACTTC
TRBV6-4	TRBD2	-	TRBJ2-1	CASSELAGGVNEQFF	TGTGCCAGCAGTGAACTAGCGGGAGGGGTAAATGAGCAGTTCTTC
TRBV11-3	TRBD2	-	TRBJ2-1	CASSPWVSGSGNEQFF	TGTGCCAGCAGCCCGTGGGTTAGCGGGAGTGGTAATGAGCAGTTCTTC
TRBV15	TRBD2	-	TRBJ2-2	CATSRVSGANTGELFF	TGTGCCACCAGCAGAGTTAGCGGGGCCAACACCGGGGAGCTGTTTTTT
TRBV28	-	-	TRBJ2-5	CASSQGQETQYF	TGTGCCAGCAGCCAGGGCCAAGAGACCCAGTACTTC
TRBV10-2	TRBD1	-	TRBJ2-5	CASSEDRGLETQYF	TGCGCCAGCAGTGAGGACAGGGGGCTTGAGACCCAGTACTTC
TRBV19	TRBD2	-	TRBJ2-1	CASSAGGSSYNEQFF	TGTGCCAGTAGCGCGGGGGGGAGCTCCTACAATGAGCAGTTCTTC
TRBV9	TRBD1	-	TRBJ1-3	CASSVGQGVVGNTIYF	TGTGCCAGCAGCGTGGGACAGGGGGTAGTTGGAAACACCATATATTTT
TRBV28	-	-	TRBJ2-7	CASSPGLSEQYF	TGTGCCAGCAGCCCTGGACTGTCCGAGCAGTACTTC
TRBV2	-	-	TRBJ1-4	CASSEAHQVVEKLFF	TGTGCCAGCAGTGAAGCTCACCAGGTCGTGGAAAAACTGTTTTTT
TRBV27	TRBD2	few	TRBJ2-3	CASSLFQGRGLPSTDTQYF	TGTGCCAGCAGTTTATTTCAGGGCCGGGGACTACCTAGCACAGATACGCAGTATTTT
TRBV2	TRBD2	-	TRBJ2-1	CASSDGTSGRGGGKQFF	TGTGCCAGCAGCGACGGGACTAGCGGGAGGGGAGGGGGAAAGCAGTTCTTC
TRBV6-1	-	-	TRBJ1-1	CASSDVTEAFF	TGTGCCAGCAGTGATGTCACTGAAGCTTTCTTT
TRBV15	-	-	TRBJ2-7	CATSRERPYEQYF	TGTGCCACCAGCAGAGAACGACCCTACGAGCAGTACTTC
TRBV11-2	TRBD1	-	TRBJ2-7	CASSFTGGYEQYF	TGTGCCAGCAGCTTTACAGGGGGGTACGAGCAGTACTTC
TRBV6-5	TRBD1	-	TRBJ1-4	CASSYSGQGGEKLFF	TGTGCCAGCAGTTACTCGGGACAGGGTGGAGAAAAACTGTTTTTT
TRBV19	-	-	TRBJ2-2	CATKWAPNTGELFF	TGTGCCACTAAGTGGGCACCGAACACCGGGGAGCTGTTTTTT
TRBV30	TRBD1	-	TRBJ2-7	CAWDRGNEQYF	TGTGCCTGGGACAGGGGAAACGAGCAGTACTTC